The entry below describes one T cell receptor (beta chain). The target antigen is unknown. The trim removed 6 bases at V and 4 bases at J, leaving 6 bases unmatched. In germline, CDR1 is DFQATT, CDR2 SNEGSKA (reference sequence). The CDR3 is 13 amino acids. This sample was taken from a study of CD8 T cells in ankylosing spondylitis. Study-level points and caveats: Blood from ankylosing spondylitis patients appeared to carry a characteristic roughly 8-variant TCR beta motif. Prior literature has documented some motif variants in synovial fluid and blood from reactive arthritis.

Using quantitative 5'-RACE with molecular barcodes, the authors made TCR beta libraries. MiXCR, run by TCRdb on the 5' RACE reads, gives a single entry per CDR3 protein. Altogether about 540,000 distinct CDR3 sequences are present, about 13% being singletons, with the ten largest covering over 6.5%. The sequenced sample was blood, either unsorted or a sorted T cell fraction (not recorded which). The TCR sequence derives from a male donor with ankylosing spondylitis. The V call is TRBV20-1, the J call TRBJ1-1; 9 positions match TRBD1. The CDR3 coding sequence is TGCAGTGCAATACAGGGGGCTGGCACTGAAGCTTTCTTT. It encodes CSAIQGAGTEAFF.